The source of this TCR beta chain is a study of blood T cell repertoires in COVID-19. Study details: Specimens from acute and convalescent COVID-19 originated in the United States, Italy and Spain. Sources were T cells, B-cell-depleted T cells, or PBMCs; the material itself was cDNA or gDNA.

V shed 4 bases, J shed 5 bases, and the junction held 9 bases outside the gene matches. Germline CDR1 MNHEY, CDR2 SMNVEV (reference sequence). The CDR3 spans 15 residues. Original data processing: Amplified reference gene primers provided the basis for estimating nucleated cell counts. Assay used: immunoSEQ multiplex PCR; TCRdb lists only in-frame clones, some missing. That table is the source of V, J and clone size, and D and trimming were worked out from the DNA. The repertoire has 53,000 or so clones, more than 80% of them found once; the top ten carry approximately 2.6%. The rearrangement joins TRBV27 to TRBJ2-7, with 9 nucleotides matching TRBD1. Sequencing input: peripheral blood. This sequence was found in a man aged 80 or over with acute or convalescent COVID-19. CDR3 DNA sequence: TGTGCCAGCAGTTCCCGGGACAGGGTTCTCAACGAGCAGTACTTC. Amino acids: CASSSRDRVLNEQYF.